These 23 T cell receptor beta chains came from one sample sequenced in a study of HIV-infected children after antiretroviral therapy interruption. Unique molecular identifiers were included in an RNA-based 3' RACE TCR library. TCRdb itself ran the 3' RACE reads through MiXCR, one entry per CDR3 protein. The table records about 89,000 distinct CDR3 sequences, less than 7% of them present only once. Described treatment: PENTA 11 planned treatment interruption arm or continuous ART arm. The specimen was CD45RA+ CD4+ T cells from PBMCs, pooled from several time points, collected from a donor given antiretroviral therapy, either interrupted or continuous. Subset indicated: naive CD4+ CD45RA+ CD45RO- T cells. Receptors were obtained from a pool of human donors with HIV.

This clonotype occurred many times. V gene TRBV6-5 combines with J gene TRBJ2-2; maybe TRBD1 (5 bases). CDR1 is MNHEY, CDR2 SVGAGI, per germline. Trimming removed 6 bases at V and 1 base at J, with 12 bases between. CDR3 length: 15 residues. This CDR3 is CASRIATGNTGELFF. The DNA of the CDR3 is TGTGCCAGCAGAATCGCCACAGGGAACACCGGGGAGCTGTTTTTT.

This clonotype has a count of ten or more. The V and J genes are TRBV5-1 and TRBJ1-2, with a possible D match to TRBD1 (5 bases). Trimming shortened V by 4 bases and J by 5 bases, and 18 bases separated the two germline ends. The CDR3 loop spans 15 amino acids. CDR1 and CDR2 (germline): SGHRS, YFSETQ. For the CDR3, the DNA is TGCGCCAGCAGCAGCACGGACAAGTCCCTGTATGGCTACACCTTC. Translated, it gives CASSSTDKSLYGYTF.

The chain has TRBV19 and TRBJ1-2, with 9 bases that match TRBD1. The germline V gene encodes CDR1 LNHDA and CDR2 SQIVND (reference sequence). This CDR3 has 16 residues. The junction had 5 bases not matched to a gene; V was cut back by 0 bases and J by 3 bases. The CDR3 reads CASSIEWTGAHYGYTF. CDR3 bases: TGTGCCAGTAGTATAGAATGGACAGGGGCCCACTATGGCTACACCTTC.

This clonotype was recorded at least ten times. The chain links TRBV6-6 to TRBJ2-3; 8 nucleotides line up with TRBD2. The CDR3 loop spans 15 amino acids. V was pared by 6 bases and J by 6 bases, with 11 bases of the junction left unmatched. Germline V gene lookup returns CDR1 MNHNY and CDR2 SVGAGI (reference sequence). In DNA, the CDR3 is TGTGCCAGCAGGATAGGGACTAGTTCGTCGGATACGCAGTATTTT. It is translated as CASRIGTSSSDTQYF.

There are many counts of this clonotype. This sequence joins TRBV19 and TRBJ1-5, with 7 positions matching TRBD1. Trimming removed 6 bases from V and 0 bases from J; junction bases left unmatched: 14. The V gene's germline CDR1 is LNHDA and CDR2 SQIVND (reference sequence). The CDR3 runs to 18 residues. This CDR3 is CASSSLRAQGGSNQPQHF. The CDR3 DNA reads TGTGCCAGTAGCTCTCTTCGCGCTCAGGGGGGTAGCAATCAGCCCCAGCATTTT.

This clonotype was detected many times. V gene TRBV25-1 combines with J gene TRBJ2-7; 8 positions agree with TRBD1. V lost 6 bases to trimming and J lost 2 bases; unmatched junction nucleotides: 3. Looked up from germline, CDR1 is MGHDK and CDR2 is SYGVNS. The CDR3 is made up of 13 amino acids. The CDR3 nucleotides read TGTGCCAGCAGGGACAGGGCCACCTACGAGCAGTACTTC. Translated: CASRDRATYEQYF.

This clonotype was recorded a few times. The gene calls are TRBV20-1 and TRBJ2-5; 9 nucleotides match TRBD1. There are 13 residues in the CDR3. Germline V gives CDR1 DFQATT, CDR2 SNEGSKA (reference sequence). Trimming cost V 0 bases and J 6 bases; bases outside gene matches: 2. The CDR3, as DNA: TGCAGTGCTAGAGAGACAGGGGGAAAGACCCAGTACTTC. Its protein product is CSARETGGKTQYF.

The chain is built from TRBV23-1 and TRBJ1-5, with TRBD1 as a possible D gene (5 bases). TRBV23-1 is recorded as an ORF, its role being uncertain. The CDR3 covers 17 residues. V was shortened by 4 bases and J by 7 bases, with 23 bases between the two germline ends. The CDR3 DNA reads as TGCGCCAGCAGTCCCAGGAGGTTTTGGAGGGGTGAGCAGCCCCAGCATTTT. Its protein is CASSPRRFWRGEQPQHF.

This clonotype was counted many times. The chain employs TRBV7-2 and TRBJ2-7; 8 nucleotides agree with TRBD1. The CDR3 sequence is 18 residues long. V lost 5 bases to trimming and J lost 6 bases; unmatched junction nucleotides: 21. From germline, CDR1 is SGHTA and CDR2 FQGNSA. The CDR3 protein is CASSPAGTGPPGRPEQYF. In nucleotides, the CDR3 is TGTGCCAGCAGCCCCGCCGGGACAGGCCCTCCCGGGCGTCCCGAGCAGTACTTC.

The sample holds many counts of this clonotype. The chain combines TRBV20-1 with TRBJ2-1; 7 nucleotides match TRBD1. This CDR3 has 13 residues. Losses at the gene ends were 5 bases for V and 2 bases for J; bases not matched to a gene: 3. Germline assignment: CDR1 DFQATT and CDR2 SNEGSKA (reference sequence). Here the CDR3 DNA reads TGCAGTGCTTTGGGGACAGCCTACAATGAGCAGTTCTTC. Translating it yields CSALGTAYNEQFF.

This clonotype appeared many times. The V call is TRBV20-1, the J call TRBJ1-1; no clear D gene. Trimming stripped 0 bases from V and 0 bases from J, with 5 bases between. The CDR3 loop spans 13 amino acids. CDR1 is DFQATT, CDR2 SNEGSKA, per germline (reference sequence). The CDR3 spells CSARDLLNTEAFF. The DNA for the CDR3 is TGCAGTGCTAGAGATCTCTTGAACACTGAAGCTTTCTTT.

This clonotype was observed at least ten times. The chain joins TRBV6-1 to TRBJ1-2, with D uncertain. CDR1 and CDR2 (germline): MNHNS, SASEGT. This CDR3 is 13 amino acids long. The ends were cut back, 2 bases at V and 2 bases at J, with 6 bases in the middle. The DNA of the CDR3 is TGTGCCAGCAGTGAACAATCAAACTATGGCTACACCTTC. It translates to CASSEQSNYGYTF.

This clonotype was picked up a small number of times. V and J are TRBV2 and TRBJ2-3; 10 bases agree with TRBD2. The CDR3 length is 15 residues. V shed 8 bases and J 6 bases; nucleotides not matched to a gene: 11. Germline V lookup: CDR1 SNHLY, CDR2 FYNNEI. The DNA of the CDR3 is TGTGCCAGCCGAGAGAGCGGGGGGGCCTGGGATACGCAGTATTTT. Protein sequence: CASRESGGAWDTQYF. Together with reference TRBV2 and TRBJ2-3, the CDR3 gives the full variable domain: EPEVTQTPSHQVTQMGQEVILRCVPISNHLYFYWYRQILGQKVEFLVSFYNNEISEKSEIFDDQFSVERPDGSNFTLKIRSTKLEDSAMYFCASRESGGAWDTQYFGPGTRLTVL.

This clonotype turned up a few times. The rearrangement uses TRBV7-2 and TRBJ1-1; D gene unclear. Germline CDR1 is SGHTA and CDR2 is FQGNSA. The CDR3 sequence is 13 residues long. The V and J ends lost 4 bases and 1 base respectively, with 7 bases between them. As DNA, the CDR3 is TGTGCCAGCAGCTCCGGGCCGAACACTGAAGCTTTCTTT. Protein sequence: CASSSGPNTEAFF.

This clonotype has more than one count but fewer than ten. The rearrangement uses TRBV5-1 and TRBJ2-7; D is perhaps TRBD1 (6 bases). V was shortened by 4 bases and J by 0 bases, with 11 bases between the two germline ends. The CDR3 contains 14 residues. Germline V CDR1 and CDR2: SGHRS, YFSETQ. CDR3 sequence (DNA): TGCGCCAGCAGCACCGGGACATACTCCTACGAGCAGTACTTC. This translates into CASSTGTYSYEQYF.

This clonotype was seen ten or more times. The chain uses TRBV7-9 and TRBJ2-7; maybe TRBD1 (6 bases). Germline-derived CDR1 and CDR2 are SEHNR and FQNEAQ (reference sequence). The V gene lost 4 bases and the J gene lost 2 bases, with 15 bases spanning the gap. This CDR3 is built from 15 residues. This CDR3 is CASSYWDITPYEQYF. The CDR3 nucleotides are TGTGCCAGCAGCTATTGGGACATTACCCCCTACGAGCAGTACTTC.

This clonotype showed up many times. The chain has TRBV27 and TRBJ2-7, with 7 nucleotides matching TRBD1. The CDR3 loop spans 15 amino acids. V shed 6 bases, J shed 7 bases, and the junction held 15 bases outside the gene matches. Germline V gene lookup returns CDR1 MNHEY and CDR2 SMNVEV (reference sequence). The CDR3 sequence: CASRIYRGYSGEQYF. CDR3 sequence (DNA): TGTGCCAGCAGGATATACAGGGGATATTCGGGAGAGCAGTACTTC.

This clonotype occurred many times. The chain combines TRBV27 with TRBJ1-6; the D is unclear. The V end lost 3 bases, the J end lost 6 bases, and 9 bases lay between the germline ends. The germline V gene encodes CDR1 MNHEY and CDR2 SMNVEV (reference sequence). This CDR3 is 14 amino acids long. Here the CDR3 reads CASSLRQSNSPLHF. The CDR3 DNA reads TGTGCCAGCAGTTTGCGGCAGAGTAATTCACCCCTCCACTTT.

This clonotype was seen at least ten times. The chain carries TRBV6-2 or TRBV6-3 and TRBJ2-5, with unresolved D. The CDR3 contains 12 residues. V gave up 5 bases and J gave up 5 bases, with 9 bases separating them. Germline V CDR1 and CDR2: MNHEY, SVGEGT. As DNA, the CDR3 is TGTGCCAGCAGTAACGTCCTGGAGACCCAGTACTTC. Translating gives CASSNVLETQYF.

This clonotype was seen at least ten times. V is TRBV13 and J is TRBJ2-7; D remains ambiguous. The CDR3 totals 15 residues. The ends were cut back, 1 base at V and 3 bases at J, with 13 bases in the middle. Germline lookup yields CDR1 PRHDT and CDR2 FYEKMQ (reference sequence). Here the CDR3 reads CASSLAAVLNYEQYF. The CDR3 DNA reads as TGTGCCAGCAGCTTAGCGGCAGTGCTCAACTACGAGCAGTACTTC. Combining the CDR3 with reference TRBV13 and TRBJ2-7 gives the whole variable domain AAGVIQSPRHLIKEKRETATLKCYPIPRHDTVYWYQQGPGQDPQFLISFYEKMQSDKGSIPDRFSAQQFSDYHSELNMSSLELGDSALYFCASSLAAVLNYEQYFGPGTRLTVT.

This clonotype has just a few counts. The chain couples TRBV19 to TRBJ1-5; the match to TRBD1 covers 9 bases. Trimming cost V 8 bases and J 2 bases; bases outside gene matches: 1. The CDR3 sequence is 13 residues long. Germline CDR1 is LNHDA and CDR2 is SQIVND (reference sequence). The CDR3 nucleotides read TGTGCCAGTCGACAGGGGGGCAATCAGCCCCAGCATTTT. It yields the protein CASRQGGNQPQHF.

The table lists this clonotype with many counts. The J gene is TRBJ1-2, the V gene TRBV25-1; D is unresolved. V lost 3 bases and J 2 bases, leaving 4 bases between the germline ends. Looked up from germline, CDR1 is MGHDK and CDR2 is SYGVNS. The CDR3 spans 12 residues. The CDR3 loop is CASSDGNYGYTF. For the CDR3, the DNA is TGTGCCAGCAGTGACGGAAACTATGGCTACACCTTC.

There are many counts of this clonotype. The chain is built from TRBV6-5 and TRBJ1-2; TRBD1 matches at 7 bases. Germline CDR1 is MNHEY and CDR2 is SVGAGI. The CDR3 totals 13 residues. V gave up 6 bases and J gave up 8 bases; unmatched junction bases: 9. CDR3 loop: CASSLDRDLGYTF. The CDR3 coding sequence is TGTGCCAGCAGCCTCGACAGGGACTTGGGCTACACCTTC.